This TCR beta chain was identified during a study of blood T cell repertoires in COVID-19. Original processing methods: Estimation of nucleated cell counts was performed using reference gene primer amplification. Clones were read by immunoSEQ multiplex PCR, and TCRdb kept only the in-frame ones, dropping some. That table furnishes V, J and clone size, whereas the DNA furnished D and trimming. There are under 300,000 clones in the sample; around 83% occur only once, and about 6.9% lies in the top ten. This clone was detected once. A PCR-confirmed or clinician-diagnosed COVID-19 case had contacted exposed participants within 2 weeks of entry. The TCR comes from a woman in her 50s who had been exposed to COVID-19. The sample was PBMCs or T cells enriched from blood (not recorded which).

The CDR3 DNA reads TGTGCCAGCAGTACAGGGCGTTACACTGAAGCTTTCTTT. Amino acids: CASSTGRYTEAFF. This chain joins TRBV6-5 and TRBJ1-1; D is perhaps TRBD1 (6 bases). Germline loops: CDR1 MNHEY, CDR2 SVGAGI. CDR3 size: 13 residues. The germline V and J ends were trimmed by 5 bases and 3 bases, with 10 bases remaining between them.